This passage covers 23 T cell receptor beta chains from one sample sequenced in a study of T cell repertoires in cytomegalovirus infection. Via MiXCR, TCRdb re-called the reads, giving one row per CDR3 protein. The data show about 340,000 distinct CDR3 sequences, 25% to 35% seen once. Their specific antigens are unknown. Here the sequenced sample was cultured PBMCs, taken from culture after CMV antigen stimulation. These receptors all come from a human donor in good health (CMV status not recorded). Some clones in this sample may be carry-over from other donors' samples.

At least ten counts were recorded for this clonotype. This chain joins TRBV7-2 and TRBJ2-3, with D possibly TRBD1 on 6 matching bases. V was pared by 5 bases and J by 2 bases, with 14 bases between. The CDR3 contains 15 residues. The germline V gene has CDR1 SGHTA and CDR2 FQGNSA. The chain's CDR3 is CASSTDRSPTDTQYF. The DNA of the CDR3 is TGTGCCAGCAGCACCGACAGGTCCCCCACAGATACGCAGTATTTT.

This clonotype showed up just a few times. The chain is built from TRBV10-3 and TRBJ2-5; possibly TRBD1 for D (8 bases). Germline values: CDR1 ENHRY, CDR2 SYGVKD. The CDR3 loop spans 15 amino acids. Trimming took 6 bases from V and 4 from J, leaving 18 bases between them. Written as DNA, the CDR3 is TGTGCCATCAGGGGGGGGCAGGGGGCTCGAGAGACCCAGTACTTC. This sequence encodes CAIRGGQGARETQYF.

The V and J genes are TRBV5-1 and TRBJ2-1; D call uncertain. CDR3 length: 13 amino acids. The V gene lost 4 bases and the J gene lost 6 bases, with 11 bases spanning the gap. Germline CDR1 and CDR2: SGHRS and YFSETQ. CDR3 in amino acids: CASSRLDFNEQFF. CDR3 nucleotides: TGCGCCAGCAGCCGGCTAGATTTCAATGAGCAGTTCTTC. Full variable domain (rest looked up from reference TRBV5-1 and TRBJ2-1): KAGVTQTPRYLIKTRGQQVTLSCSPISGHRSVSWYQQTPGQGLQFLFEYFSETQRNKGNFPGRFSGRQFSNSRSEMNVSTLELGDSALYLCASSRLDFNEQFFGPGTRLTVL.

The rearrangement uses TRBV5-1 and TRBJ1-2; D not resolved. V lost 4 bases, J lost 4 bases, and 11 bases lay in between. The CDR3 contains 13 residues. The germline V gene encodes CDR1 SGHRS and CDR2 YFSETQ. This CDR3 is CASSPSRFYGYTF. The DNA for the CDR3 is TGCGCCAGCAGCCCCAGCAGGTTCTATGGCTACACCTTC.

This clonotype appeared a few times. The chain couples TRBV19 to TRBJ1-1; unclear D gene. The V gene's germline CDR1 is LNHDA and CDR2 SQIVND (reference sequence). The CDR3 is 12 amino acids. Trimming stripped 7 bases from V and 8 bases from J, with 14 bases between. DNA for the CDR3: TGTGCCAGTAAACTAGAAGTGGGCGAAGCTTTCTTT. Translating gives CASKLEVGEAFF.

The rearrangement joins TRBV24-1 to TRBJ1-5, with 7 bases lining up with TRBD1. CDR3 length: 15 residues. The germline CDR1 and CDR2 sequences are KGHDR and SFDVKD. V trimming: 6 bases; J trimming: 2 bases; junction bases outside the gene matches: 6. The CDR3 DNA is TGTGCCACCAGTTTAGGAGGGGGCGGCAATCAGCCCCAGCATTTT. Encoded protein: CATSLGGGGNQPQHF.

This clonotype came up a few times. V is TRBV5-8 and J is TRBJ2-1, with D perhaps TRBD1 or TRBD2 (5 bases each). The germline V and J ends were trimmed by 2 bases and 7 bases, with 16 bases remaining between them. The CDR3 covers 15 residues. Germline CDR1 reads SGHTS; CDR2 reads YDEGEE. The CDR3 nucleotides read TGTGCCAGCAGCTTAGGGACGGTTCGTGATAATGAGCAGTTCTTC. Translating it yields CASSLGTVRDNEQFF.

V is TRBV19 and J is TRBJ1-5, with 7 bases aligning to TRBD1. The CDR3 contains 14 residues. Germline CDR1 is LNHDA and CDR2 is SQIVND (reference sequence). V shed 8 bases and J 1 base; nucleotides not matched to a gene: 5. The CDR3 here is CASRDRDSNQPQHF. The DNA for the CDR3 is TGTGCCAGTCGTGACAGGGACAGCAATCAGCCCCAGCATTTT.

This clonotype has just a few counts. This chain uses TRBV12-3 or TRBV12-4 with TRBJ2-1, with a possible D match to TRBD2 (7 bases). The CDR3 spans 16 residues. The V end lost 3 bases, the J end lost 5 bases, and 17 bases lay between the germline ends. CDR3: CASSLWRGTLDNEQFF. DNA for the CDR3: TGTGCCAGCAGTTTGTGGCGGGGGACATTAGACAATGAGCAGTTCTTC.

The CDR3 coding sequence is TGTGCCAGCAGCTTAGGGGGGGCCCTCTACTACAATGAGCAGTTCTTC. Translated, it gives CASSLGGALYYNEQFF. The gene calls are TRBV7-9 and TRBJ2-1, with D perhaps given as TRBD1 or TRBD2 (6 bases each). CDR1 SEHNR and CDR2 FQNEAQ come from the germline V gene (reference sequence). The CDR3 runs to 16 residues. Deletions cut 1 base from V and 3 bases from J, with 13 bases between.

In this sample, this clonotype turned up many times. The genes are TRBV7-2 and TRBJ1-1; maybe TRBD1 (6 bases). Trimming left V 1 base short and J 5 bases short, with 14 bases between. This CDR3 spans 15 amino acids. The germline gives CDR1 SGHTA, CDR2 FQGNSA. The chain's CDR3 is CASSLGGRRGTEAFF. DNA for the CDR3: TGTGCCAGCAGCTTAGGGGGGCGTAGAGGGACTGAAGCTTTCTTT. The full variable domain, with the rest looked up from reference TRBV7-2 and TRBJ1-1, is GAGVSQSPSNKVTEKGKDVELRCDPISGHTALYWYRQSLGQGLEFLIYFQGNSAPDKSGLPSDRFSAERTGGSVSTLTIQRTQQEDSAVYLCASSLGGRRGTEAFFGQGTRLTVV.

This chain joins TRBV6-5 and TRBJ1-6; weak D call: TRBD1 (5 bases). V lost 2 bases and J 0 bases, leaving 11 bases between the germline ends. The CDR3 is 17 residues long. CDR1 MNHEY and CDR2 SVGAGI come from the germline V gene. CDR3 in amino acids: CASSYGEGSSYNSPLHF. As DNA, the CDR3 is TGTGCCAGCAGTTACGGGGAGGGGAGCTCCTATAATTCACCCCTCCACTTT.

This clonotype was seen only a few times. The chain recombines TRBV2 with TRBJ1-1, with unresolved D. Germline assignment: CDR1 SNHLY and CDR2 FYNNEI. The CDR3 spans 13 residues. The V end was cut by 4 bases, the J end by 3 bases, with 9 bases between. CDR3 sequence: CASSVDSHTEAFF. DNA for the CDR3: TGTGCCAGCAGTGTAGACTCACACACTGAAGCTTTCTTT.

The rearrangement joins TRBV19 to TRBJ1-2; no definite D call. The germline CDR1 and CDR2 sequences are LNHDA and SQIVND (reference sequence). The V end was cut by 8 bases, the J end by 0 bases, with 19 bases between. There are 16 residues in the CDR3. CDR3 region: CASSDWRTDPNYGYTF. DNA of the CDR3: TGTGCCAGTTCCGACTGGAGAACGGACCCTAACTATGGCTACACCTTC.

This clonotype was seen more than once but under ten times. The chain recombines TRBV7-2 with TRBJ1-2; D is unclear. The CDR3 length is 12 residues. CDR1 is SGHTA and CDR2 is FQGNSA in the germline V gene. The V end was cut by 5 bases, the J end by 7 bases, with 11 bases between. In DNA form, the CDR3 reads TGTGCCAGCAGCCCGGGAGGGTCTGGCTACACCTTC. Protein: CASSPGGSGYTF.

This clonotype was seen ten or more times. V is TRBV7-8 and J is TRBJ1-6; 7 nucleotides align to TRBD1. V shed 5 bases and J 7 bases; nucleotides not matched to a gene: 14. CDR3 length equals 17 residues. In germline, CDR1 is SGHVS, CDR2 FQNEAQ. Written as DNA, the CDR3 is TGTGCCAGCAGCCCTTCATCCCGACAGGGCAGGAATTCACCCCTCCACTTT. It is translated as CASSPSSRQGRNSPLHF.

This chain links TRBV7-2 with TRBJ1-3, with D possibly TRBD1 on 5 matching bases. Germline loops: CDR1 SGHTA, CDR2 FQGNSA. Trimming removed 4 bases from V and 4 bases from J, with 17 bases in between. The CDR3 loop spans 16 amino acids. The CDR3 spells CASSSRGGGGGNTIYF. CDR3 DNA sequence: TGTGCCAGCAGCTCTCGCGGCGGGGGGGGAGGAAACACCATATATTTT.

This clonotype was seen ten or more times. The genes are TRBV14 and TRBJ1-1, with TRBD1 as a possible D gene (5 bases). The V end lost 4 bases, the J end lost 3 bases, and 9 bases lay between the germline ends. Per the germline V gene, CDR1 is SGHDN and CDR2 is FVKESK. The CDR3 consists of 13 residues. The CDR3 reads CASSPKTDTEAFF. The CDR3 DNA follows: TGTGCCAGCAGCCCGAAGACAGACACTGAAGCTTTCTTT.

V gene TRBV5-6 combines with J gene TRBJ2-1; TRBD1 might be the D (6 bases). The V end was cut by 3 bases, the J end by 14 bases, with 15 bases between. Germline V gene sequence: CDR1 SGHDT, CDR2 YYEEEE. The CDR3 spans 12 residues. The CDR3: CASSSYTGFEFF. CDR3 sequence (DNA): TGTGCCAGCAGCTCCTACACAGGGTTTGAGTTCTTC. Variable domain in full (rest from reference TRBV5-6 and TRBJ2-1): DAGVTQSPTHLIKTRGQQVTLRCSPKSGHDTVSWYQQALGQGPQFIFQYYEEEERQRGNFPDRFSGHQFPNYSSELNVNALLLGDSALYLCASSSYTGFEFFGPGTRLTVL.

In its sample, this clonotype was seen a few times. The genes are TRBV12-3 or TRBV12-4 and TRBJ2-7, with 9 bases identical to TRBD1. The CDR3 sequence is 16 residues long. V was clipped by 3 bases and J by 4 bases; unmatched bases: 10. DNA of the CDR3: TGTGCCAGCAGTTTCCTCGACAGGGGGATAGGGTACGAGCAGTACTTC. Amino acid sequence: CASSFLDRGIGYEQYF.

This clonotype was observed a handful of times. V is TRBV7-9 and J is TRBJ2-3, with no clear D. The CDR3 runs 14 residues. Germline V CDR1 and CDR2: SEHNR, FQNEAQ (reference sequence). The V gene lost 0 bases and the J gene lost 2 bases, with 6 bases spanning the gap. This chain's CDR3 is CASSLAANTDTQYF. The CDR3, as DNA: TGTGCCAGCAGCTTAGCTGCGAACACAGATACGCAGTATTTT.

This clonotype was detected only a few times. The chain uses TRBV7-2 and TRBJ2-3; 12 bases are shared with TRBD2. Germline CDR1 reads SGHTA; CDR2 reads FQGNSA. The CDR3 length is 16 residues. The ends lost 2 bases at V and 5 bases at J; junction bases unmatched: 5. Here the CDR3 DNA reads TGTGCCAGCAGCTTAAGACTAGCGGGAGTCGGAGATACGCAGTATTTT. Translated, it gives CASSLRLAGVGDTQYF.

J is TRBJ2-2 and V is TRBV27; D gene uncertain. The CDR3 totals 17 residues. Between the trimmed V and J ends, which lost 0 bases and 2 bases, there was a span of 13 bases. Germline V gene data show CDR1 as MNHEY and CDR2 as SMNVEV (reference sequence). The CDR3 nucleotides read TGTGCCAGCAGTTTATCGCTTACAGAGTTCAACACCGGGGAGCTGTTTTTT. It specifies CASSLSLTEFNTGELFF.